This passage covers 3 T cell receptor beta chains from one sample sequenced in a study of CD8+CD57+ T cells in acquired aplastic anemia. According to the study, genomic DNA was the template for TCR beta VDJ and CDR3 profiling. TCRdb ran MiXCR on the reads and lists one entry per CDR3 protein. The sample has some 290,000 distinct CDR3 sequences, approximately 55% seen once. Material: sorted CD4+, CD8+, or CD8+CD57+ T cells (not recorded which) from PBMCs. All receptors come from a human donor with severe aplastic anemia or a healthy control (not recorded which).

This clonotype has only a few counts. The chain recombines TRBV12-3 or TRBV12-4 with TRBJ2-5; 12 positions agree with TRBD2. V trimming: 5 bases; J trimming: 5 bases; junction bases outside the gene matches: 6. This CDR3 is built from 15 residues. The CDR3 sequence: CASSPRLAGVETQYF. CDR3 bases: TGTGCCAGCAGTCCCCGACTAGCGGGAGTCGAGACCCAGTACTTC.

The V and J genes are TRBV2 and TRBJ2-7; TRBD2 agrees at 8 bases. With V trimmed by 2 bases and J by 2 bases, 5 bases remained unmatched. The CDR3 is made up of 15 amino acids. Germline values: CDR1 SNHLY, CDR2 FYNNEI. The CDR3 reads CASSELAGPTYEQYF. The CDR3 DNA is TGTGCCAGCAGTGAACTAGCGGGCCCGACCTACGAGCAGTACTTC.

This clonotype appeared a few times. The chain couples TRBV15 to TRBJ1-5; D gene ambiguous. Germline V gene lookup returns CDR1 LNHNV and CDR2 YYDKDF (reference sequence). This CDR3 contains 13 residues. The V gene lost 2 bases and the J gene lost 6 bases, with 8 bases spanning the gap. CDR3 nucleotides: TGTGCCACCAGCAGACATCATCGTCAGCCCCAGCATTTT. Translating it yields CATSRHHRQPQHF.